Shown below are 16 T cell receptor beta chains from a single sample sequenced in a study of cytomegalovirus exposure and HLA in healthy donors (dated by TCRdb to 2016 to 2017). The library was produced with the immunoSEQ multiplex PCR assay. The multiplex PCR relied on a mix of 60 forward primers for TCR Vbeta segments and 13 reverse primers for TCR Jbeta segments. The source is immuneACCESS, and TCRdb retained only in-frame sequences with V and J called. Part of the clones is not carried over; for the studies checked, unresolved V genes explain less than half of this, and the remainder is unexplained. The table for this sample lists about 130,000 clones; roughly 70% of them were counted only once. Jointly, the top ten make up 4.3% of the sample. Sequencing used PBMCs. The source of these receptors is a man younger than 30 in good health and CMV-seropositive.

V and J are TRBV4-1 and TRBJ1-2; D may be TRBD1 (6 bases). Germline V gives CDR1 MGHRA, CDR2 YSYEKL. With 4 bases removed from V and 2 bases from J, the gap between germline ends came to 8 bases. The CDR3 totals 13 residues. The CDR3 protein is CASSRTGNYGYTF. CDR3 in DNA: TGCGCCAGCAGCCGAACAGGGAACTATGGCTACACCTTC.

This rearrangement joins TRBV28 to TRBJ2-3, with D possibly matching TRBD2 (6 bases). The germline V gene encodes CDR1 MDHEN and CDR2 SYDVKM. V lost 7 bases and J 1 base, leaving 18 bases between the germline ends. The CDR3 is made up of 16 amino acids. Here the CDR3 reads CASTSPLASRTDTQYF. For the CDR3, the DNA is TGTGCCAGCACCTCGCCTCTAGCGTCCCGCACAGATACGCAGTATTTT.

The rearrangement uses TRBV7-3 and TRBJ1-1; tentative D call: TRBD1 (6 bases). Germline V CDR1 and CDR2: SGHTA, FQGTGA. The CDR3 consists of 16 residues. Between the trimmed V and J ends, which lost 0 bases and 3 bases, there was a span of 14 bases. The CDR3 DNA is TGTGCCAGCAGCTTAACCCGCAGGGGTAGGGACACTGAAGCTTTCTTT. Protein: CASSLTRRGRDTEAFF.

This clone turned up a few times. The chain links TRBV10-1 to TRBJ2-7, with TRBD2 matching over 8 bases. V dropped 2 bases and J dropped 7; count of bases not matched to a gene: 4. The CDR3 consists of 13 residues. Per germline, CDR1 WNHNN and CDR2 SYGVQD (reference sequence). The DNA of the CDR3 is TGCGCCAGCAGTGAGACGGGGGGGCTTGAGCAGTACTTC. Translated: CASSETGGLEQYF.

This clone was seen more than once but under ten times. The J gene is TRBJ2-7, the V gene TRBV2; a weak D match, TRBD2 (5 bases). V was shortened by 3 bases and J by 0 bases, with 9 bases between the two germline ends. CDR3 length: 14 residues. The germline CDR1 and CDR2 sequences are SNHLY and FYNNEI. CDR3 sequence reads: CASSENGDSYEQYF. The CDR3 DNA is TGTGCCAGCAGTGAGAACGGGGACTCCTACGAGCAGTACTTC.

The genes are TRBV19 and TRBJ2-7; maybe TRBD2 (5 bases). V lost 0 bases and J 4 bases, leaving 10 bases between the germline ends. This CDR3 has 14 residues. Germline values: CDR1 LNHDA, CDR2 SQIVND (reference sequence). Here the CDR3 reads CASSIDRGGYEQYF. CDR3 nucleotide sequence: TGTGCCAGTAGTATAGATCGGGGTGGATACGAGCAGTACTTC.

The chain recombines TRBV19 with TRBJ2-4, with 12 nucleotides matching TRBD2. V lost 1 base, J lost 1 base, and 5 bases stayed unmatched. This CDR3 has 18 amino acids. Germline V lookup: CDR1 LNHDA, CDR2 SQIVND (reference sequence). CDR3 sequence: CASSIGLAGVFAKNIQYF. DNA for the CDR3: TGTGCCAGTAGTATAGGACTAGCGGGAGTTTTTGCCAAAAACATTCAGTACTTC.

V and J are TRBV18 and TRBJ1-1; no clear D gene. V lost 3 bases and J 3 bases, leaving 8 bases between the germline ends. Germline-derived CDR1 and CDR2 are KGHSH and LQKENI. CDR3 length equals 13 residues. The CDR3 sequence is CASSPSQDTEAFF. The CDR3 DNA follows: TGTGCCAGCTCACCTTCCCAGGACACTGAAGCTTTCTTT.

The chain combines TRBV4-1 with TRBJ1-6; 10 bases agree with TRBD1. Germline V gives CDR1 MGHRA, CDR2 YSYEKL. The J segment lost 11 bases and the V segment lost 3 bases, leaving 10 bases of the junction unmatched. The CDR3 loop spans 16 amino acids. The CDR3 here is CASSHPSGTGATPLHF. The CDR3 DNA follows: TGCGCCAGCAGCCACCCCTCCGGGACAGGGGCAACACCCCTCCACTTT.

V and J are TRBV5-1 and TRBJ2-1, with TRBD2 matching over 7 bases. J lost 5 bases, V lost 0 bases, and 2 bases had no gene match. This CDR3 comprises 14 residues. Per the germline V gene, CDR1 is SGHRS and CDR2 is YFSETQ. This CDR3 reads CASSLGLADNEQFF. For the CDR3, the DNA is TGCGCCAGCAGCTTGGGACTAGCAGACAATGAGCAGTTCTTC.

The chain recombines TRBV30 with TRBJ2-7; 7 bases agree with TRBD2. The CDR3 spans 14 residues. J lost 4 bases, V lost 1 base, and 7 bases had no gene match. Germline CDR1 GTSNPN, CDR2 SVGIG (reference sequence). DNA of the CDR3: TGTGCCTGGAGTGGCGGGAGAACGGGATACGAGCAGTACTTC. The encoded protein is CAWSGGRTGYEQYF.

V and J are TRBV6-6 and TRBJ2-7; 7 bases align to TRBD2. The CDR3 is 16 amino acids. Germline V gives CDR1 MNHNY, CDR2 SVGAGI (reference sequence). Trimming took 2 bases from V and 3 from J; bases not matched to a gene: 10. The CDR3 spells CASSYPSTSANYEQYF. In nucleotides, the CDR3 is TGTGCCAGCAGTTACCCTTCCACTAGCGCGAACTACGAGCAGTACTTC.

V is TRBV5-6 and J is TRBJ2-2, with a weak D call TRBD2 (5 bases). Between the trimmed V and J ends, which lost 3 bases and 4 bases, there was a span of 19 bases. From germline, CDR1 is SGHDT and CDR2 YYEEEE. The CDR3 totals 17 residues. The chain's CDR3 is CASSSTVIPEGTGELFF. DNA for the CDR3: TGTGCCAGCAGCTCTACTGTGATCCCCGAGGGCACCGGGGAGCTGTTTTTT.

The J gene is TRBJ2-7, the V gene TRBV7-9; 12 bases fit TRBD2. V lost 5 bases, J lost 5 bases, and 7 bases stayed unmatched. Germline values: CDR1 SEHNR, CDR2 FQNEAQ (reference sequence). This CDR3 has 15 residues. The CDR3 sequence is CASSPRLAGDHEQYF. DNA of the CDR3: TGTGCCAGCAGCCCTCGACTAGCGGGGGACCACGAGCAGTACTTC. Drawing the rest from reference TRBV7-9 and TRBJ2-7, the complete variable domain is DTGVSQNPRHKITKRGQNVTFRCDPISEHNRLYWYRQTLGQGPEFLTYFQNEAQLEKSRLLSDRFSAERPKGSFSTLEIQRTEQGDSAMYLCASSPRLAGDHEQYFGPGTRLTVT.

The chain joins TRBV10-2 to TRBJ2-5; 8 nucleotides line up with TRBD1. The V and J ends lost 3 bases and 5 bases, in that order; junction bases with no gene match: 2. Germline assignment: CDR1 WSHSY and CDR2 SAAADI. The CDR3 extends over 13 amino acids. The CDR3 region is CASSDTGGETQYF. The CDR3 DNA is TGCGCCAGCAGTGACACAGGGGGTGAGACCCAGTACTTC.

The genes are TRBV9 and TRBJ2-5; tentatively, D is TRBD2 (5 bases). Germline-derived CDR1 and CDR2 are SGDLS and YYNGEE. Trimming shortened V by 1 base and J by 4 bases, and 14 bases separated the two germline ends. The CDR3 runs to 15 residues. This CDR3 reads CASSVSGSLGETQYF. CDR3 bases: TGTGCCAGCAGCGTAAGTGGGAGTCTGGGAGAGACCCAGTACTTC.